This is a list of T cell receptor beta chains from one sample in a study of blood T cell repertoires in COVID-19. The assay was immunoSEQ multiplex PCR, and TCRdb's table has in-frame clones only and misses some. Here the sample spans fewer than 250,000 clones, 84% being singletons. Input material: peripheral blood. These receptors all come from a woman of 80 years or more with COVID-19, enrolled during active disease. Each CDR3 is given with its conserved first and last residue. Fields, in order: CDR3 length, J gene, clone size, D gene, V gene, CDR3 protein, CDR3 DNA. A D gene is named only where the DNA matches it firmly. Some rows mark clone size as missing; the rest say once, few, many or name a class of expanded clone.

CDR3 length: 11
J gene: TRBJ2-5
clone size: NA
D gene: TRBD2
V gene: TRBV29-1
CDR3 protein: CSVLGGETQYF
CDR3 DNA: TGCAGCGTTCTGGGGGGGGAGACCCAGTACTTC

CDR3 length: 15
J gene: TRBJ2-7
clone size: NA
D gene: NA
V gene: TRBV6-5
CDR3 protein: CASSYQPGRTYEQYF
CDR3 DNA: TGTGCCAGCAGTTACCAACCTGGGAGGACCTACGAGCAGTACTTC

CDR3 length: 16
J gene: TRBJ1-5
clone size: few
D gene: NA
V gene: TRBV6-4
CDR3 protein: CAAISQGSDSNQPQHF
CDR3 DNA: TGTGCCGCCATATCACAGGGAAGTGATAGCAATCAGCCCCAGCATTTT

CDR3 length: 13
J gene: TRBJ2-5
clone size: NA
D gene: NA
V gene: TRBV29-1
CDR3 protein: CSAGGLFQETQYF
CDR3 DNA: TGCAGCGCCGGAGGACTTTTTCAAGAGACCCAGTACTTC

CDR3 length: 14
J gene: TRBJ2-1
clone size: NA
D gene: TRBD2
V gene: TRBV5-6
CDR3 protein: CASSSGLAGHEQFF
CDR3 DNA: TGTGCCAGCAGCTCCGGACTAGCGGGACATGAGCAGTTCTTC

CDR3 length: 15
J gene: TRBJ2-1
clone size: NA
D gene: TRBD2
V gene: TRBV24-1
CDR3 protein: CATSDSPPGGNEQFF
CDR3 DNA: TGTGCCACCAGTGATTCACCCCCGGGGGGGAATGAGCAGTTCTTC

CDR3 length: 14
J gene: TRBJ1-1
clone size: NA
D gene: NA
V gene: TRBV27
CDR3 protein: CASSLRGRNTEAFF
CDR3 DNA: TGTGCCAGCAGTTTACGGGGGAGGAACACTGAAGCTTTCTTT

CDR3 length: 14
J gene: TRBJ2-7
clone size: NA
D gene: NA
V gene: TRBV10-3
CDR3 protein: CAISHPTGGEEQYF
CDR3 DNA: TGTGCCATCAGCCACCCGACAGGTGGAGAGGAGCAGTACTTC

CDR3 length: 14
J gene: TRBJ2-7
clone size: NA
D gene: TRBD2
V gene: TRBV28
CDR3 protein: CASSLTGGLYEQYF
CDR3 DNA: TGTGCCAGCAGTTTAACGGGGGGGCTCTACGAGCAGTACTTC

CDR3 length: 14
J gene: TRBJ1-1
clone size: NA
D gene: NA
V gene: TRBV6-2/TRBV6-3
CDR3 protein: CASSYSGGGTEAFF
CDR3 DNA: TGTGCCAGCAGTTACTCCGGCGGGGGAACTGAAGCTTTCTTT

CDR3 length: 12
J gene: TRBJ2-2
clone size: NA
D gene: NA
V gene: TRBV29-1
CDR3 protein: CSVEGAGGELFF
CDR3 DNA: TGCAGCGTTGAAGGGGCCGGCGGGGAGCTGTTTTTT

CDR3 length: 18
J gene: TRBJ2-3
clone size: NA
D gene: TRBD2
V gene: TRBV5-1
CDR3 protein: CASSSFPTSGGAIDTQYF
CDR3 DNA: TGCGCCAGCAGCTCCTTTCCGACTAGCGGGGGGGCCATAGATACGCAGTATTTT

CDR3 length: 14
J gene: TRBJ1-4
clone size: NA
D gene: TRBD1
V gene: TRBV18
CDR3 protein: CASSPRRGHEKLFF
CDR3 DNA: TGTGCCAGCTCACCACGGAGGGGGCACGAAAAACTGTTTTTT

CDR3 length: 16
J gene: TRBJ2-1
clone size: NA
D gene: TRBD2
V gene: TRBV4-1
CDR3 protein: CASSQDSGGTYNEQFF
CDR3 DNA: TGCGCCAGCAGCCAAGATAGCGGGGGCACATACAATGAGCAGTTCTTC

CDR3 length: 14
J gene: TRBJ1-3
clone size: NA
D gene: NA
V gene: TRBV5-6
CDR3 protein: CASSFWGAGNTIYF
CDR3 DNA: TGTGCCAGCAGCTTTTGGGGGGCTGGAAACACCATATATTTT